The 17 T cell receptor beta chains in this list originate from one sample, sequenced in a study of beta chain features in type 1 diabetes. Study-level findings and limits: The study found moderately but significantly shorter TCRB CDR3s in all four CD4+ subsets of Type 1 diabetes patients.

These receptors are not linked to any known antigen. The study reverse transcribed the entire isolated RNA, so it sequenced expressed TCRB transcripts. Some clones are missing from TCRdb's copy, which holds only in-frame ones; the method was immunoSEQ multiplex PCR. This table holds hundreds of thousands of clones, 11% to 15% found once. The sequencing sample was made of naive CD4+ T cells from blood. These TCRs come from a man between 18 and 29 years old with type 1 diabetes.

The chain employs TRBV7-2 and TRBJ2-7; D is possibly TRBD2 (6 bases). From germline, CDR1 is SGHTA and CDR2 FQGNSA. The CDR3 has 15 residues. V gave up 7 bases and J gave up 2 bases, with 18 bases separating them. The DNA of the CDR3 is TGTGCCAGCACCAACCGAGCGGGTCAAACCTACGAGCAGTACTTC. Translating gives CASTNRAGQTYEQYF.

This clone was observed a handful of times. The chain is built from TRBV9 and TRBJ1-2; D possibly corresponds to TRBD1 (6 bases). The CDR3 length is 15 residues. The ends were cut back, 3 bases at V and 1 base at J, with 13 bases in the middle. Germline lookup yields CDR1 SGDLS and CDR2 YYNGEE. CDR3 loop: CASSATGRLNYGYTF. The CDR3 DNA is TGTGCCAGCAGCGCGACAGGCCGTCTTAACTATGGCTACACCTTC.

This clone has more than one count but fewer than ten. The gene calls are TRBV18 and TRBJ2-1; no reliable D call. The V and J ends lost 2 bases and 7 bases respectively, with 6 bases between them. The CDR3 has 12 amino acids. Germline-derived CDR1 and CDR2 are KGHSH and LQKENI. CDR3 sequence: CASSPALNEQFF. The CDR3 nucleotides read TGTGCCAGCTCACCAGCTTTAAATGAGCAGTTCTTC.

V is TRBV23-1 and J is TRBJ1-1, with no clear D. TRBV23-1 is labeled an ORF, and its function is uncertain. With 4 bases removed from V and 1 base from J, the gap between germline ends came to 13 bases. The CDR3 runs to 15 residues. CDR3 in DNA: TGCGCCAGCAGTCCCACGAAGTGCACGAACACTGAAGCTTTCTTT. This gives the protein CASSPTKCTNTEAFF.

This clone was seen only a few times. The chain uses TRBV14 and TRBJ2-5; D is ambiguous. This CDR3 region has 14 residues. Germline V gene sequence: CDR1 SGHDN, CDR2 FVKESK. V gave up 4 bases and J gave up 0 bases, with 9 bases separating them. The CDR3 protein is CASSPRHNQETQYF. In DNA, the CDR3 is TGTGCCAGCAGCCCAAGACATAACCAAGAGACCCAGTACTTC.

The V and J genes are TRBV7-2 and TRBJ2-2; TRBD2 agrees at 7 bases. Germline CDR1 and CDR2: SGHTA and FQGNSA. Trimming removed 5 bases from V and 7 bases from J; junction bases left unmatched: 4. The CDR3 is 13 amino acids. CDR3 residues: CASSRRTSGELFF. For the CDR3, the DNA is TGTGCCAGCAGCCGACGGACTAGCGGGGAGCTGTTTTTT. The full variable domain, its missing parts supplied by reference TRBV7-2 and TRBJ2-2, is GAGVSQSPSNKVTEKGKDVELRCDPISGHTALYWYRQSLGQGLEFLIYFQGNSAPDKSGLPSDRFSAERTGGSVSTLTIQRTQQEDSAVYLCASSRRTSGELFFGEGSRLTVL.

The chain combines TRBV18 with TRBJ2-3; no clear D gene. CDR3 length equals 13 residues. V was trimmed by 4 bases and J by 0 bases, leaving 5 bases between them. Germline V gene sequence: CDR1 KGHSH, CDR2 LQKENI. The DNA for the CDR3 is TGTGCCAGCTCACTAAGTAGCACAGATACGCAGTATTTT. It translates to CASSLSSTDTQYF.

The V gene is TRBV9, the J gene TRBJ2-7; 10 bases agree with TRBD1. V was clipped by 4 bases and J by 6 bases; unmatched bases: 10. The CDR3 contains 15 residues. Germline lookup yields CDR1 SGDLS and CDR2 YYNGEE. The CDR3 nucleotides read TGTGCCAGCAGCATAGACCCGGGACAGGGGCTCGAGCAGTACTTC. This encodes CASSIDPGQGLEQYF.

V gene TRBV7-6 combines with J gene TRBJ2-1, with D hard to call. Germline CDR1 and CDR2: SGHVS and FNYEAQ. V was pared by 1 base and J by 8 bases, with 15 bases between. CDR3 length equals 15 residues. CDR3 amino acids: CASSLVQSPWDEQFF. The DNA for the CDR3 is TGTGCCAGCAGCTTAGTGCAGTCGCCATGGGATGAGCAGTTCTTC.

The chain employs TRBV13 and TRBJ2-5, with TRBD2 matching over 15 bases. With V trimmed by 4 bases and J by 5 bases, 11 bases remained unmatched. CDR3 length: 18 amino acids. The V gene's germline CDR1 is PRHDT and CDR2 FYEKMQ (reference sequence). The CDR3 DNA reads TGTGCCAGCAGCTCACTCTGGACTAGCGGGGGGGCGGTGGAGACCCAGTACTTC. The encoded protein is CASSSLWTSGGAVETQYF.

The chain is built from TRBV5-6 and TRBJ1-1; D remains unclear. Trimming took 2 bases from V and 6 from J, leaving 5 bases between them. Germline V CDR1 and CDR2: SGHDT, YYEEEE. There are 11 residues in the CDR3. The CDR3 region is CASSFQSEAFF. CDR3 DNA: TGTGCCAGCAGCTTCCAATCTGAAGCTTTCTTT.

This clone has just a few counts. Within the sample, other DNA sequences also encode this same CDR3. The chain links TRBV7-9 to TRBJ1-5, with D hard to call. From germline, CDR1 is SEHNR and CDR2 FQNEAQ (reference sequence). The CDR3 covers 13 residues. Trimming pared 2 bases from V and 0 bases from J, leaving 2 bases between. For the CDR3, the DNA is TGTGCCAGCAGCTTAACTAGCAATCAGCCCCAGCATTTT. Its protein product is CASSLTSNQPQHF.

This clone was observed a few times. CDR3 sequence (DNA): TGTGCCTCCCACAGGGGGGGCTACAATGAGCAGTTCTTC. Its protein is CASHRGGYNEQFF. The chain joins TRBV30 to TRBJ2-1; tentatively, D is TRBD1 (8 bases). Germline values: CDR1 GTSNPN, CDR2 SVGIG (reference sequence). CDR3 length equals 13 residues. V dropped 7 bases and J dropped 3 bases, with 13 bases sitting between them.

The V gene is TRBV7-2, the J gene TRBJ1-6; maybe TRBD1 (6 bases). Per germline, CDR1 SGHTA and CDR2 FQGNSA. V dropped 1 base and J dropped 13 bases, with 17 bases sitting between them. The CDR3 extends over 15 amino acids. In DNA, the CDR3 is TGTGCCAGCAGCTTAGGGGGCACAGGGCAAGTCCCCCTCCACTTT. Its translation: CASSLGGTGQVPLHF.

The chain recombines TRBV19 with TRBJ1-5, with 9 bases fitting TRBD1. Germline V gene lookup returns CDR1 LNHDA and CDR2 SQIVND (reference sequence). The CDR3 runs to 17 residues. V lost 6 bases and J lost 3; bases outside the gene matches: 12. This CDR3 is CASSSTGQGVINQPQHF. CDR3 DNA: TGTGCCAGTAGCTCCACGGGACAGGGCGTAATCAATCAGCCCCAGCATTTT.

This clone was seen only a few times. The gene calls are TRBV6-4 and TRBJ2-1, with 8 bases lining up with TRBD1. Germline CDR1 reads MRHNA; CDR2 reads SNTAGT. The CDR3 is 14 residues long. After removal of 1 base from V and 5 bases from J, the junction contained 1 base not matched to a gene. This CDR3 reads CASSDYRGDNEQFF. In DNA, the CDR3 is TGTGCCAGCAGTGACTACAGGGGGGACAATGAGCAGTTCTTC.

The V call is TRBV23-1, the J call TRBJ2-5, with a possible D match to TRBD2 (5 bases). TRBV23-1 is designated an ORF whose function remains uncertain. The length of the CDR3 is 13 residues. V was clipped by 7 bases and J by 2 bases, with 11 bases between them. The DNA of the CDR3 is TGCGCCAGCACCCTCGGGAATCAAGAGACCCAGTACTTC. This encodes CASTLGNQETQYF.